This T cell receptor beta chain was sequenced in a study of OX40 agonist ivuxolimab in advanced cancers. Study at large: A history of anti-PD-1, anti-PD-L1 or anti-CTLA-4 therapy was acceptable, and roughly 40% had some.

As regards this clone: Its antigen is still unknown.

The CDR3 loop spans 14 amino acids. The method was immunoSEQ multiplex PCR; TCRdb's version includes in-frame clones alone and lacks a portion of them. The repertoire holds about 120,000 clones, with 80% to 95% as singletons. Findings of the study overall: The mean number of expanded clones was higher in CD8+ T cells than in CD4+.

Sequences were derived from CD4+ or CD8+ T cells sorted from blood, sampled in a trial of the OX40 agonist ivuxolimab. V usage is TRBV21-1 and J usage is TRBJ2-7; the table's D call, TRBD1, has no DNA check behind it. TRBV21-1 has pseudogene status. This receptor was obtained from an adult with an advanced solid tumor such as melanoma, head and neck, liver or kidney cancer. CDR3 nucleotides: TGTGCCAGCAGCAAAGGGCCCTCCAGGGACGAGCAGTACTTC. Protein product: CASSKGPSRDEQYF.